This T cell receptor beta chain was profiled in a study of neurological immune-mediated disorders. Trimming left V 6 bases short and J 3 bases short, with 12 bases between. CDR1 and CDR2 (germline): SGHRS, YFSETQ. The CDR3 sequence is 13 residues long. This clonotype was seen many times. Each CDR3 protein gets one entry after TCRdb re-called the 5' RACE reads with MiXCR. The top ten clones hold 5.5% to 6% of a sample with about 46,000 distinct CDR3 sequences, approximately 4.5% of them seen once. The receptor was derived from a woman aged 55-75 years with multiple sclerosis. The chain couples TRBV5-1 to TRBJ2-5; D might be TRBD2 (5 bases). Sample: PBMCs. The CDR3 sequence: CASTVALEETQYF. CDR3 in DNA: TGCGCCAGCACGGTAGCGCTCGAAGAGACCCAGTACTTC.